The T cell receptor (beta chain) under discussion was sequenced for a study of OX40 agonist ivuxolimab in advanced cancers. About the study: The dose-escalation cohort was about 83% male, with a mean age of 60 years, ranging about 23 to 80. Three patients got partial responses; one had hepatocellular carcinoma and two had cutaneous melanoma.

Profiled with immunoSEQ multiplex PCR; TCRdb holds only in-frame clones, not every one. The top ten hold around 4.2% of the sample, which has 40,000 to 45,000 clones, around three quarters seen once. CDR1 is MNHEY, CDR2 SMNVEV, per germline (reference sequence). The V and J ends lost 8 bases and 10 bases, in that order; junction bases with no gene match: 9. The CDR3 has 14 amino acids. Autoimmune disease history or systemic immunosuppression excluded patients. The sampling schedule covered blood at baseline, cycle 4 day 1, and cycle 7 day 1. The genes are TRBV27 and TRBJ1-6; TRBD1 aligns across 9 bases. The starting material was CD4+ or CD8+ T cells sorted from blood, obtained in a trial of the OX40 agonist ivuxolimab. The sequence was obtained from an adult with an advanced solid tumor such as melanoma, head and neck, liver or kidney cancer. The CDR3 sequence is CASGWGQGGSPLHF. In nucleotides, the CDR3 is TGTGCCAGCGGATGGGGACAGGGTGGATCACCCCTCCACTTT.